This T cell receptor beta chain emerged from a study of blood T cell repertoires in COVID-19. In the study overall: Samples came from the United States, Italy and Spain, spanning acute and convalescent COVID-19.

Sequenced by immunoSEQ multiplex PCR; TCRdb stores in-frame clones only, minus some. This table has around 310,000 clones, 85% to 90% appearing once. V was trimmed by 0 bases and J by 5 bases, leaving 5 bases between them. CDR1 is SGDLS and CDR2 is YYNGEE in the germline V gene. The CDR3 has 13 amino acids. In terms of age and location, participants ranged from roughly 18 to 95 years and lived in roughly 22 US areas. Resolution of symptoms, clearance, or two negative PCRs was present in recovered Cohort 3 donors. The source of this sequence is a woman between 25 and 40 years old who had recovered from COVID-19. V usage is TRBV9 and J usage is TRBJ2-2; D is perhaps TRBD1 (5 bases). Sequencing was performed on PBMCs or T cells enriched from blood (not recorded which). The CDR3: CASSVEGTGELFF. CDR3 coding DNA: TGTGCCAGCAGCGTAGAGGGGACCGGGGAGCTGTTTTTT.